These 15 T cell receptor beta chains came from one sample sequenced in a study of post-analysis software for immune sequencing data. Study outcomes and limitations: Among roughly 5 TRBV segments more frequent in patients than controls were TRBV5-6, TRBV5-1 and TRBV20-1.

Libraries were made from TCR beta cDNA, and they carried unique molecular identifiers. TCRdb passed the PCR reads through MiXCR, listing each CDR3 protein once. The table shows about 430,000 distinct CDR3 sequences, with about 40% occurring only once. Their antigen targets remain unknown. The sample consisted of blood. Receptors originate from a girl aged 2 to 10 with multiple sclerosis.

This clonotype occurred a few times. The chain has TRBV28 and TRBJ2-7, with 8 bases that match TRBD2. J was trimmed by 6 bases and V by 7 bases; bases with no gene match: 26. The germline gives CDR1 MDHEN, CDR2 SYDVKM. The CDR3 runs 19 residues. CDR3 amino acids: CASTQRGLETNAHPLEQYF. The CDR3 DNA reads TGTGCCAGCACCCAACGGGGACTAGAAACGAACGCTCATCCTCTCGAGCAGTACTTC.

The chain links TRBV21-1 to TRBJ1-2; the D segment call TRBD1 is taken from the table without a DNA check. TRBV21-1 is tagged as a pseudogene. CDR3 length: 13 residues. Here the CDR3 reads CASSGKGSNGYTF. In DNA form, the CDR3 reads TGTGCCAGCAGTGGGAAGGGGTCAAATGGCTACACCTTC.

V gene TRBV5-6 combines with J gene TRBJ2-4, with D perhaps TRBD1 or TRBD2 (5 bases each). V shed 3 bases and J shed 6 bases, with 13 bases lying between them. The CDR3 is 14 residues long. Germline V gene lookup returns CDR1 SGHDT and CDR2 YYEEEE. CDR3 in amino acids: CASSSVGPRNIQYF. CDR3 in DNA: TGTGCCAGCAGCTCCGTGGGACCCCGAAACATTCAGTACTTC.

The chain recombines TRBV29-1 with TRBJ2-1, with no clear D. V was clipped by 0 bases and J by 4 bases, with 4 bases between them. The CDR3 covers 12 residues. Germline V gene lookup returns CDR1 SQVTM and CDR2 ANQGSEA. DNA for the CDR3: TGCAGCGTTGAAGAACTGTACAATGAGCAGTTCTTC. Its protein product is CSVEELYNEQFF.

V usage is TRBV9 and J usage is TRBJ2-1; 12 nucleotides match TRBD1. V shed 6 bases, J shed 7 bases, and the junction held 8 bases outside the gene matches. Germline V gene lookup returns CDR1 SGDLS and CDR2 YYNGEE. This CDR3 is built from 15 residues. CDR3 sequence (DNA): TGTGCCAGCACCGGCCGGGACAGGGGGCATAATGAGCAGTTCTTC. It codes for CASTGRDRGHNEQFF.

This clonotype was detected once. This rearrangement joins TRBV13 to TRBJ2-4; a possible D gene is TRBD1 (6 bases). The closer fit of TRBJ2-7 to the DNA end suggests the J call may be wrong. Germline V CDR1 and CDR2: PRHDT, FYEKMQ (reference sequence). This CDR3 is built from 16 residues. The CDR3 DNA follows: TGTGCCAGCAGCTTAAGGTCTGGGGGCGGAAACTACGAGCAGTACTTC. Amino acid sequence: CASSLRSGGGNYEQYF.

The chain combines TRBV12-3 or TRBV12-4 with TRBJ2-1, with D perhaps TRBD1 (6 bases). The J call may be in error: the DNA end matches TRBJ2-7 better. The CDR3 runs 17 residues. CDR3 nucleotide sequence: TGTGCCAGCAGGCGTCAGACAGGCTACAGCTCCTACAATGAGCAGTACTTC. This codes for CASRRQTGYSSYNEQYF.

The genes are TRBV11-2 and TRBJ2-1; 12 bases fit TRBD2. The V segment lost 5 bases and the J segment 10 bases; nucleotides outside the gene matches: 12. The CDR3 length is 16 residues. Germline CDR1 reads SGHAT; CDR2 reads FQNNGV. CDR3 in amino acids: CASSQALAGGPREQFF. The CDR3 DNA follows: TGTGCCAGCAGCCAGGCCCTAGCGGGAGGGCCGAGAGAGCAGTTCTTC.

The DNA of the CDR3 is TGTGCCAGCAGCTTAAGGTACTTGGATACGCAGTATTTT. It encodes CASSLRYLDTQYF. The rearrangement links TRBV11-2 to TRBJ2-3; D remains ambiguous. Trimming took off 2 bases at V and 6 bases at J, with 9 bases between the two ends. The CDR3 has 13 amino acids. Germline V gene sequence: CDR1 SGHAT, CDR2 FQNNGV.

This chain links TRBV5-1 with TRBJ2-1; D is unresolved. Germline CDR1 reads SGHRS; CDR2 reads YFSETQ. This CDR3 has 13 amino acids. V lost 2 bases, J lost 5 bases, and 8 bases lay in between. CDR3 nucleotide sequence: TGCGCCAGCAGCTTCAGAGCCGACAATGAGCAGTTCTTC. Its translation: CASSFRADNEQFF.

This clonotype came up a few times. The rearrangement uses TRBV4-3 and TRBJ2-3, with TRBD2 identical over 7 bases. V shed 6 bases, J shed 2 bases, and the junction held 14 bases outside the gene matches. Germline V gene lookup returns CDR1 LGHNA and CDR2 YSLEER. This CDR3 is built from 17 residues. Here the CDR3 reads CASSHFPREASTDTQYF. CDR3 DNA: TGCGCCAGCAGTCACTTCCCCCGGGAGGCCTCCACAGATACGCAGTATTTT.

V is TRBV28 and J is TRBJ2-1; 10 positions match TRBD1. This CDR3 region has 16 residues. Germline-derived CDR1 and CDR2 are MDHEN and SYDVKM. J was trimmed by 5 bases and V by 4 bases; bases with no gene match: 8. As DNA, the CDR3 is TGTGCCAGCAGTTCACCCCGGGACAGGGGTAACAATGAGCAGTTCTTC. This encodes CASSSPRDRGNNEQFF.

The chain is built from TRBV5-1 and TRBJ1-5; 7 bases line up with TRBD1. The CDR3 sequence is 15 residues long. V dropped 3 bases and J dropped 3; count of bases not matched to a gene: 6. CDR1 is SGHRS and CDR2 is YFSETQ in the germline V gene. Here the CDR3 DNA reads TGCGCCAGCAGCTCCGGAGGGACAGACAATCAGCCCCAGCATTTT. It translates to CASSSGGTDNQPQHF.

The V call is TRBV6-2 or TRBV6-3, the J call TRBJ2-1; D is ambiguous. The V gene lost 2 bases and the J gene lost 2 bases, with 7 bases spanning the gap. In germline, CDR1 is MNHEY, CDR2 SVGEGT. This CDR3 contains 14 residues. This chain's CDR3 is CASSYIMTYNEQFF. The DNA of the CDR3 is TGTGCCAGCAGTTACATTATGACCTACAATGAGCAGTTCTTC.

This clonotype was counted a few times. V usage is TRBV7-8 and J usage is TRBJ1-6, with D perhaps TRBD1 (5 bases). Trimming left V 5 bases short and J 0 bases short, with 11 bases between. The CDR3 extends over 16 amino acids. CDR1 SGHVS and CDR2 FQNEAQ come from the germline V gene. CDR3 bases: TGTGCCAGCAGCCAAAGACAGAGCTCCTATAATTCACCCCTCCACTTT. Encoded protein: CASSQRQSSYNSPLHF.